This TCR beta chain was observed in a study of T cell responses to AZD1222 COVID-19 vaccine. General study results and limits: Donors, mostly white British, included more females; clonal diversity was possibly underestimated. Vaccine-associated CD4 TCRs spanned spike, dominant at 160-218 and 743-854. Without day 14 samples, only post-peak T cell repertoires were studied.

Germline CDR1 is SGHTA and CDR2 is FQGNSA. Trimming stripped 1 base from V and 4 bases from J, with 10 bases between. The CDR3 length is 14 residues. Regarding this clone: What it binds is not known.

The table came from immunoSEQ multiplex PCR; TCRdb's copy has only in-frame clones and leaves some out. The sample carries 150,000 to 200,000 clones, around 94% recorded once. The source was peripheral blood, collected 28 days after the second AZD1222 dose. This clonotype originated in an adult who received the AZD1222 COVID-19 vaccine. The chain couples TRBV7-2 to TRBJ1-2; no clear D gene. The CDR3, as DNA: TGTGCCAGCAGCTTAGACCACAGCTTCTATGGCTACACCTTC. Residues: CASSLDHSFYGYTF.